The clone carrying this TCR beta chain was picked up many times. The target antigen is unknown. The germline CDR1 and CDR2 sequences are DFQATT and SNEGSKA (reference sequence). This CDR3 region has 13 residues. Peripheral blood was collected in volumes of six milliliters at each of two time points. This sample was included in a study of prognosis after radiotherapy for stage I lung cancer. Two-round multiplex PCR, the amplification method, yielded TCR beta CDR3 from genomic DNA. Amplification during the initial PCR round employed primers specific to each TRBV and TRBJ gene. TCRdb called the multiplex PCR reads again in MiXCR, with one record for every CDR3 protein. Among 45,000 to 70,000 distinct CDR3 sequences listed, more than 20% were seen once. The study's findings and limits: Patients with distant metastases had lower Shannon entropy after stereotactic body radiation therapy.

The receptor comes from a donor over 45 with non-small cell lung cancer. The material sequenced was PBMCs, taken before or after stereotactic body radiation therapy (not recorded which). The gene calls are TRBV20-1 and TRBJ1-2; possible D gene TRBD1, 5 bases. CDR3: CSPRGGDNYGYTF. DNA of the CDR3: TGCAGCCCCCGGGGGGGTGATAACTATGGCTACACCTTC.